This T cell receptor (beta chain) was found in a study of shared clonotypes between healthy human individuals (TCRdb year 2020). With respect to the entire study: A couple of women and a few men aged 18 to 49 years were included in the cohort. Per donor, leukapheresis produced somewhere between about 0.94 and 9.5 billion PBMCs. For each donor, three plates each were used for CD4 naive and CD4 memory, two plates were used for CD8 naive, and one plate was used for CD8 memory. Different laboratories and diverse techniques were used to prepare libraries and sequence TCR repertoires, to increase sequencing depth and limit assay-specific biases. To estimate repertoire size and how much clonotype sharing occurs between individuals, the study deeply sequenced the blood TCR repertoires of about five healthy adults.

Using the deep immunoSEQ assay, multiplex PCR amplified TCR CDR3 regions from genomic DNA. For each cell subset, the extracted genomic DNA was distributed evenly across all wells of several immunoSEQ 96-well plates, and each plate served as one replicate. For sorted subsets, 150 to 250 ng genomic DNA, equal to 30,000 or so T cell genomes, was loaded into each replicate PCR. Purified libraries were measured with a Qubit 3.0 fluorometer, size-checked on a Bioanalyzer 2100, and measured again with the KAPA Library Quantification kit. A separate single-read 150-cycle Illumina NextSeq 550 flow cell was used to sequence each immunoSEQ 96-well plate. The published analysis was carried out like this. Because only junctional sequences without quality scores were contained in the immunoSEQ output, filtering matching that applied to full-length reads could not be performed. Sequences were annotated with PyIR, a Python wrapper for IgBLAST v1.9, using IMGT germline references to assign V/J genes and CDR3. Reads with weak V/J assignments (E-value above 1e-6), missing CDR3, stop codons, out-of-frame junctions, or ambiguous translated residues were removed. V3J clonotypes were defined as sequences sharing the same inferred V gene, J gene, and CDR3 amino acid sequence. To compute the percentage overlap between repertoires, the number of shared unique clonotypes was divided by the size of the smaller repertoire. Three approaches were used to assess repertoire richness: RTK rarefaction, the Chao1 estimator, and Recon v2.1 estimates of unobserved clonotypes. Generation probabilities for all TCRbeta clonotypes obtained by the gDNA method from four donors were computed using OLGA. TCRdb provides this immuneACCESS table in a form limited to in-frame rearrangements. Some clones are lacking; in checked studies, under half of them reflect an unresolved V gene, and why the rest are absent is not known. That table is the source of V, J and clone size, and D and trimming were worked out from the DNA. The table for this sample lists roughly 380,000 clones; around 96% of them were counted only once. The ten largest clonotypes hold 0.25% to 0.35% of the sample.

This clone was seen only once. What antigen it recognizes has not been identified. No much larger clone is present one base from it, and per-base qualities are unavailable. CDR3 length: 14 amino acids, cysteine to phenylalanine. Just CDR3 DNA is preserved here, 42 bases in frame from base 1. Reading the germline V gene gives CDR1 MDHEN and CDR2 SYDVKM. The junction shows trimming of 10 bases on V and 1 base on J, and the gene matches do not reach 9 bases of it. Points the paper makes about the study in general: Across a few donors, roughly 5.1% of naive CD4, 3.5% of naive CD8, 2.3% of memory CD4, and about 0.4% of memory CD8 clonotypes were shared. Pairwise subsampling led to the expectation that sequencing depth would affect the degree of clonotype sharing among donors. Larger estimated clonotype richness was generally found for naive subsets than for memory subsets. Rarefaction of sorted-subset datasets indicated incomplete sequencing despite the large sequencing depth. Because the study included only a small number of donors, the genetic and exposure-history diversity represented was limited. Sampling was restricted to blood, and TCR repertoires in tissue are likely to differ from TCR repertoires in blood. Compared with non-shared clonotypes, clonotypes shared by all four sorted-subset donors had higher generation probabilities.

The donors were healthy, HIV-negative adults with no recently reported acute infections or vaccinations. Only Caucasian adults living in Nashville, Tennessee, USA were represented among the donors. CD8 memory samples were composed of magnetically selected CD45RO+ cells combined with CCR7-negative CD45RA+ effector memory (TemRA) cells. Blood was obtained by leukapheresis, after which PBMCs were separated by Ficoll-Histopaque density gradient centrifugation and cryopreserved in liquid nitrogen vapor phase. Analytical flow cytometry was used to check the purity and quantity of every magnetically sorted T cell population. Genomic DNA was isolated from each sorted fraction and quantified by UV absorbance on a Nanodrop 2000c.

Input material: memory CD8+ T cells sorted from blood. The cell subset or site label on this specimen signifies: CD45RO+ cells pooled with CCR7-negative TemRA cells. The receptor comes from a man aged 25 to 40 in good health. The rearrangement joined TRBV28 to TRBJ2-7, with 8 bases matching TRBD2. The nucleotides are TGTGCCACGGGGGGGGGTACCCGTTCCTACGAGCAGTACTTC. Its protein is CATGGGTRSYEQYF.